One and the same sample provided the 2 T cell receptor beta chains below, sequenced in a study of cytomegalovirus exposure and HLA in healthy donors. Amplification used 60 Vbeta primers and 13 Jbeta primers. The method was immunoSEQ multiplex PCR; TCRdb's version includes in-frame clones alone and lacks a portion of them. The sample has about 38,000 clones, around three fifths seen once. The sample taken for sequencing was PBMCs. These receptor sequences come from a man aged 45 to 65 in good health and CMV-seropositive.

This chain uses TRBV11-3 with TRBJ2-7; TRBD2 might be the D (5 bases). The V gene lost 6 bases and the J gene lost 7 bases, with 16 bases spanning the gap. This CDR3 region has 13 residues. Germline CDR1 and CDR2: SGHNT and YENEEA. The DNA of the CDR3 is TGTGCCAGCAGTTACAACGGGGTACGGGAGCAGTACTTC. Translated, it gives CASSYNGVREQYF.

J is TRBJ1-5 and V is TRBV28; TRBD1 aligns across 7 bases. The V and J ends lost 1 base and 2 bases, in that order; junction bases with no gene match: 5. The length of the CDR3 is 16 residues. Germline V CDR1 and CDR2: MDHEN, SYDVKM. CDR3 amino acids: CASSLYGTDGNQPQHF. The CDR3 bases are TGTGCCAGCAGTTTATACGGGACAGATGGCAATCAGCCCCAGCATTTT.